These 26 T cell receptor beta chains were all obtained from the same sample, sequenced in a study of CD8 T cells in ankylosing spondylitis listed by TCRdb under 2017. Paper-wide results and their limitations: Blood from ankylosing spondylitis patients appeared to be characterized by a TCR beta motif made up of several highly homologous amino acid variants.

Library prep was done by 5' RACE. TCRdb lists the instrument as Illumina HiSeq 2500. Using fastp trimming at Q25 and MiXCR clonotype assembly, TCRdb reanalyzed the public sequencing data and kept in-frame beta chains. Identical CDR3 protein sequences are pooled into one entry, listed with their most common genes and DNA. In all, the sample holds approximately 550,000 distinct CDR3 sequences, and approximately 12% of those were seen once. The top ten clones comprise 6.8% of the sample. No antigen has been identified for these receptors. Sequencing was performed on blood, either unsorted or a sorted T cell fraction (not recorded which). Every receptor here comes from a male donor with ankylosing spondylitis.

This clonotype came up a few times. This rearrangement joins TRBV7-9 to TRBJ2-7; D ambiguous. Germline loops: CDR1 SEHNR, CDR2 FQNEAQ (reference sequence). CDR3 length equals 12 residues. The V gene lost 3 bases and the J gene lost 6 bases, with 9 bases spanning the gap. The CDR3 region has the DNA TGTGCCAGCAGCTTCTTGTTGGGCGAGCAGTACGTC. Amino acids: CASSFLLGEQYV.

The CDR3 bases are TGTGCCAGCAGTGATTCGGCGGGAGGAGCCTACAATGAGCAGTTCTTC. Translation: CASSDSAGGAYNEQFF. The genes are TRBV2 and TRBJ2-1; 8 nucleotides align to TRBD2. The CDR3 sequence is 16 residues long. From germline, CDR1 is SNHLY and CDR2 FYNNEI. V gave up 3 bases and J gave up 2 bases; unmatched junction bases: 6.

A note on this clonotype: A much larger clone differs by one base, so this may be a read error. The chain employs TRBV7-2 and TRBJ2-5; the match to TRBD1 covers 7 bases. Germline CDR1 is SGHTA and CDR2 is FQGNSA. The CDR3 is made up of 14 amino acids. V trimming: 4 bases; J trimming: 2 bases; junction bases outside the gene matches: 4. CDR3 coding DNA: TGTGCCAGCAGCTGGGGACAGACACAAGAGACCCAGTACTTC. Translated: CASSWGQTQETQYF.

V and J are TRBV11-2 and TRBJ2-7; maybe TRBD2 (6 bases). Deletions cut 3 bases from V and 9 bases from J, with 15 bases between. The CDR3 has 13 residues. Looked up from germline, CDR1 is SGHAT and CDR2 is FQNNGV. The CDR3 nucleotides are TGTGCCAGCAGCTTTGGTCCCGCCGGGGGGCAGTACGTC. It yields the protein CASSFGPAGGQYV.

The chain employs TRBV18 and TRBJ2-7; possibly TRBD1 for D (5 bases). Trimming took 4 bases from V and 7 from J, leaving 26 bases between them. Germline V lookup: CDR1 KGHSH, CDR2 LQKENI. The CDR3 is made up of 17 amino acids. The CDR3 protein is CASSLRPDSFPPLEQYF. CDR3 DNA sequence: TGTGCCAGCTCACTCCGACCCGACAGTTTCCCACCATTGGAGCAGTACTTC. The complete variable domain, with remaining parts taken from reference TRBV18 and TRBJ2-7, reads NAGVMQNPRHLVRRRGQEARLRCSPMKGHSHVYWYRQLPEEGLKFMVYLQKENIIDESGMPKERFSAEFPKEGPSILRIQQVVRGDSAAYFCASSLRPDSFPPLEQYFGPGTRLTVT.

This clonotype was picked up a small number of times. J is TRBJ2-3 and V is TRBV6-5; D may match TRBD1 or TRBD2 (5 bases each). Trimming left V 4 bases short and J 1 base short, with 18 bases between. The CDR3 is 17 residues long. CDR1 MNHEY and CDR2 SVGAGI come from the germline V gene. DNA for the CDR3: TGTGCCAGCAGTTCCGTGGGGCTAGCAGATGGCACAGATACGCAGTATTTT. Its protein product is CASSSVGLADGTDTQYF.

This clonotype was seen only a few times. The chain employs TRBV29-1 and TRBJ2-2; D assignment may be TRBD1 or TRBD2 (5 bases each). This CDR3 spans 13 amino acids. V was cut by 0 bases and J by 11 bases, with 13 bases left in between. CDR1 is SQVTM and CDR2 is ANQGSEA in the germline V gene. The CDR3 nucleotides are TGCAGCGTTGAAGAGACAGCCGCGGGCGAGCTGTTTTTT. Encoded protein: CSVEETAAGELFF.

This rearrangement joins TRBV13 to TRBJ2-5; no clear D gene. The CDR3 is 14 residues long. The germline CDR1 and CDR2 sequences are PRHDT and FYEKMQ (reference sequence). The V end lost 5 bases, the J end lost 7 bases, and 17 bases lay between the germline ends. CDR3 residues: CASSGSFSTWTQYF. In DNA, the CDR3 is TGTGCCAGCAGCGGGTCCTTCAGTACTTGGACCCAGTACTTC. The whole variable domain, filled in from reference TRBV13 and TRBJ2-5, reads AAGVIQSPRHLIKEKRETATLKCYPIPRHDTVYWYQQGPGQDPQFLISFYEKMQSDKGSIPDRFSAQQFSDYHSELNMSSLELGDSALYFCASSGSFSTWTQYFGPGTRLLVL.

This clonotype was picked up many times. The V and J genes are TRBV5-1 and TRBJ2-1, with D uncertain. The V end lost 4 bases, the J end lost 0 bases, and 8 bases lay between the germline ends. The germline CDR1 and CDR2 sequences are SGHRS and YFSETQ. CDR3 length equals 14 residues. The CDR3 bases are TGCGCCAGCAGCCCCGATCGCTCCTACAATGAGCAGTTCTTC. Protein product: CASSPDRSYNEQFF.

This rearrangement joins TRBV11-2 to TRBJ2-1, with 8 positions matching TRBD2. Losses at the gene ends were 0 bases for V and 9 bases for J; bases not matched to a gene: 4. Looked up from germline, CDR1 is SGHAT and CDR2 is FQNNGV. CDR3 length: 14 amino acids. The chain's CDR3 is CASSLDRGGVEQFF. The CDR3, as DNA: TGTGCCAGCAGCTTAGATCGGGGGGGCGTTGAGCAGTTCTTC.

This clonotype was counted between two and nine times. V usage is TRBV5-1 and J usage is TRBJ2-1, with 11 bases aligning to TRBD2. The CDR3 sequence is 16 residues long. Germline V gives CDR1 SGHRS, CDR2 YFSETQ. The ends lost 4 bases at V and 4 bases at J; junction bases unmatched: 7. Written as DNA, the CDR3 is TGCGCCAGCAGCGGGGGACTAGCGGATCAATACAATGAGCAGTTCTTC. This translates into CASSGGLADQYNEQFF.

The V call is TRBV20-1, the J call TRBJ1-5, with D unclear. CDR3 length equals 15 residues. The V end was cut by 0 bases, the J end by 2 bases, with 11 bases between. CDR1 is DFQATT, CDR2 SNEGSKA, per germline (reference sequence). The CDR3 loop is CSARDGWRGNQPQHF. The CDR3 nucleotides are TGCAGTGCTAGAGACGGGTGGCGGGGCAATCAGCCCCAGCATTTT.

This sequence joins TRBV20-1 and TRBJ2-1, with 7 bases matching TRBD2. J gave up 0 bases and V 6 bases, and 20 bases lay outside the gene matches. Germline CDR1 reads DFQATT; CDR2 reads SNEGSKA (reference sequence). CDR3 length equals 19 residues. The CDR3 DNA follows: TGCAGTGCCCGGCCTAGCGGAAGACCCCCAAGCCTCTCCTACAATGAGCAGTTCTTC. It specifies CSARPSGRPPSLSYNEQFF.

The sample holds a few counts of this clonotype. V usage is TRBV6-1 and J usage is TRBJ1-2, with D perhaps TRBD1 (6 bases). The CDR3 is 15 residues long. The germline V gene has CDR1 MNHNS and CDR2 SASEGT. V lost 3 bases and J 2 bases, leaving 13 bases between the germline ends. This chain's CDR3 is CASSDSWGRNYGYTF. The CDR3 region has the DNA TGTGCCAGCAGTGATAGTTGGGGGCGCAACTATGGCTACACCTTC.

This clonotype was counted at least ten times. CDR3 bases: TGTGCCAGCAGCCCTCGGGCCTTGAACACTGAAGCTTTCTTT. It is translated as CASSPRALNTEAFF. The chain has TRBV3-1 and TRBJ1-1; no reliable D call. V lost 4 bases and J lost 0, with 9 bases in between. The CDR3 extends over 14 amino acids. Germline V gene sequence: CDR1 LGHDT, CDR2 YNNKEL (reference sequence).

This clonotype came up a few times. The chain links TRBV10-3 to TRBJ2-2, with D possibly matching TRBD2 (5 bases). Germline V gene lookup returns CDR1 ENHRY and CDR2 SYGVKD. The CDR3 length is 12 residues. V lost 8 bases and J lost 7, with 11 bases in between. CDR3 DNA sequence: TGTGCCATCCGAAACGGGGTCGGGGAGCTGTTTTTT. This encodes CAIRNGVGELFF.

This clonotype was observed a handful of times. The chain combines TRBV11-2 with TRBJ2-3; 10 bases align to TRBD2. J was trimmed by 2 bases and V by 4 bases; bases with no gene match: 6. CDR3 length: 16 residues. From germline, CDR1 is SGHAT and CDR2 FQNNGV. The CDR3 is CASSSQAGGLTDTQYF. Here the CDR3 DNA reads TGTGCCAGCAGCTCACAAGCGGGAGGGCTCACAGATACGCAGTATTTT.

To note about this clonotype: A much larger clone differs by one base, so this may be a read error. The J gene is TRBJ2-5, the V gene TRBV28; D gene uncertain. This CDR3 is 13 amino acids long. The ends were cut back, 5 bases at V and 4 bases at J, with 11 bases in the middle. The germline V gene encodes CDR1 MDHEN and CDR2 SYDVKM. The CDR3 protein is CASSETRRETQYF. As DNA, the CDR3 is TGTGCCAGCAGTGAGACCAGGCGAGAGACCCAGTACTTC.

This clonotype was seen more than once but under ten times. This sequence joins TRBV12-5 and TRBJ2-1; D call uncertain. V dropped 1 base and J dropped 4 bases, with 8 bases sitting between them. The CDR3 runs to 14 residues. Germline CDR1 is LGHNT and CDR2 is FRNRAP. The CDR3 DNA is TGTGCTAGTGGTTTGGGTACAACGTACAATGAGCAGTTCTTC. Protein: CASGLGTTYNEQFF.

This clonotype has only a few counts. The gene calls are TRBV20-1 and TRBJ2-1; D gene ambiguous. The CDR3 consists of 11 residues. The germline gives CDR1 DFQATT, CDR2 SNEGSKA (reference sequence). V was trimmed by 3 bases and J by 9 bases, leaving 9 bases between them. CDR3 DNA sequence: TGCAGTGCTAGTGAGGACGGTGAGCAGTTCTTC. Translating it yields CSASEDGEQFF.

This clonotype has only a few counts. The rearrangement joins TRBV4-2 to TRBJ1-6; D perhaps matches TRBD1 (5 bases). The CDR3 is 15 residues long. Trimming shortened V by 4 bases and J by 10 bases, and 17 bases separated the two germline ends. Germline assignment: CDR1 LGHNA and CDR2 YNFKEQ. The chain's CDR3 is CASSRRGGAGSPLHF. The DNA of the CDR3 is TGTGCCAGCAGCCGCCGAGGAGGGGCAGGGTCACCCCTCCACTTT.

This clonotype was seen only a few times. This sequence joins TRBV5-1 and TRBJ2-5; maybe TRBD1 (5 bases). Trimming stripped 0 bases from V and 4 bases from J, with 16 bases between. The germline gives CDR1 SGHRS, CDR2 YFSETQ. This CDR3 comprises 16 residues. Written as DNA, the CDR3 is TGCGCCAGCAGCTTGGATTGGCAGGGAAGGGGAGAGACCCAGTACTTC. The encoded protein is CASSLDWQGRGETQYF.

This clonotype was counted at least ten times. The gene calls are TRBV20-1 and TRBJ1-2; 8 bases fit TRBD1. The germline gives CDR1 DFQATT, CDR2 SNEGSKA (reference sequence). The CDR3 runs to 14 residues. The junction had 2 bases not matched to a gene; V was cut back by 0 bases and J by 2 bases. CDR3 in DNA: TGCAGTGCTAGAGACCGGACAGGGAACTATGGCTACACCTTC. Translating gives CSARDRTGNYGYTF.

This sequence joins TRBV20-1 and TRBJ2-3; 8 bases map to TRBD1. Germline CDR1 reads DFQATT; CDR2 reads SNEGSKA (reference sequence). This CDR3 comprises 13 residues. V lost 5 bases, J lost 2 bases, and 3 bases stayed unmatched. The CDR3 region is CSALQGDTDTQYF. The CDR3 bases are TGCAGTGCTCTACAGGGGGACACAGATACGCAGTATTTT.

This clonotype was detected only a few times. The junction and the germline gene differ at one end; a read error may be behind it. In nucleotides, the CDR3 is TGTGGCACCGAAGTGAACACTGAAGCTTTCTTT. It translates to CGTEVNTEAFF. The chain uses TRBV24-1 and TRBJ1-1; D is unclear. Germline V gene sequence: CDR1 KGHDR, CDR2 SFDVKD. The CDR3 runs 11 residues.

The CDR3 sequence is CSVAPGTPDNEQFF. CDR3 DNA: TGCAGCGTAGCACCCGGGACCCCAGACAATGAGCAGTTCTTC. The rearrangement links TRBV29-1 to TRBJ2-1, with D perhaps matching TRBD1 or TRBD2 (5 bases each). CDR1 and CDR2 (germline): SQVTM, ANQGSEA. Between the trimmed V and J ends, which lost 6 bases and 5 bases, there was a span of 17 bases. The length of the CDR3 is 14 residues.